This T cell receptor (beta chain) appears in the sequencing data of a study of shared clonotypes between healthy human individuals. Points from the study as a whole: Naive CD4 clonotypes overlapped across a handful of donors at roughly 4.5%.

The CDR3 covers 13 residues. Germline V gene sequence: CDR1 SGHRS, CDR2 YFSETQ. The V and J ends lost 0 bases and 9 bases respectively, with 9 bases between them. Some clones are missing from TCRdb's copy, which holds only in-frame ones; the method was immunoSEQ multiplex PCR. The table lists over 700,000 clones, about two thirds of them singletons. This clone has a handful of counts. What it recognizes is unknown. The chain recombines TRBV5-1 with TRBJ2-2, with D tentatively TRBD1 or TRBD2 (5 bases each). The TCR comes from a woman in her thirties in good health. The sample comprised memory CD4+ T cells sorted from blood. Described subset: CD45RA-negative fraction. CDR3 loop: CASSLEGTRELFF. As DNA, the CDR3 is TGCGCCAGCAGCTTGGAGGGGACCAGGGAGCTGTTTTTT.